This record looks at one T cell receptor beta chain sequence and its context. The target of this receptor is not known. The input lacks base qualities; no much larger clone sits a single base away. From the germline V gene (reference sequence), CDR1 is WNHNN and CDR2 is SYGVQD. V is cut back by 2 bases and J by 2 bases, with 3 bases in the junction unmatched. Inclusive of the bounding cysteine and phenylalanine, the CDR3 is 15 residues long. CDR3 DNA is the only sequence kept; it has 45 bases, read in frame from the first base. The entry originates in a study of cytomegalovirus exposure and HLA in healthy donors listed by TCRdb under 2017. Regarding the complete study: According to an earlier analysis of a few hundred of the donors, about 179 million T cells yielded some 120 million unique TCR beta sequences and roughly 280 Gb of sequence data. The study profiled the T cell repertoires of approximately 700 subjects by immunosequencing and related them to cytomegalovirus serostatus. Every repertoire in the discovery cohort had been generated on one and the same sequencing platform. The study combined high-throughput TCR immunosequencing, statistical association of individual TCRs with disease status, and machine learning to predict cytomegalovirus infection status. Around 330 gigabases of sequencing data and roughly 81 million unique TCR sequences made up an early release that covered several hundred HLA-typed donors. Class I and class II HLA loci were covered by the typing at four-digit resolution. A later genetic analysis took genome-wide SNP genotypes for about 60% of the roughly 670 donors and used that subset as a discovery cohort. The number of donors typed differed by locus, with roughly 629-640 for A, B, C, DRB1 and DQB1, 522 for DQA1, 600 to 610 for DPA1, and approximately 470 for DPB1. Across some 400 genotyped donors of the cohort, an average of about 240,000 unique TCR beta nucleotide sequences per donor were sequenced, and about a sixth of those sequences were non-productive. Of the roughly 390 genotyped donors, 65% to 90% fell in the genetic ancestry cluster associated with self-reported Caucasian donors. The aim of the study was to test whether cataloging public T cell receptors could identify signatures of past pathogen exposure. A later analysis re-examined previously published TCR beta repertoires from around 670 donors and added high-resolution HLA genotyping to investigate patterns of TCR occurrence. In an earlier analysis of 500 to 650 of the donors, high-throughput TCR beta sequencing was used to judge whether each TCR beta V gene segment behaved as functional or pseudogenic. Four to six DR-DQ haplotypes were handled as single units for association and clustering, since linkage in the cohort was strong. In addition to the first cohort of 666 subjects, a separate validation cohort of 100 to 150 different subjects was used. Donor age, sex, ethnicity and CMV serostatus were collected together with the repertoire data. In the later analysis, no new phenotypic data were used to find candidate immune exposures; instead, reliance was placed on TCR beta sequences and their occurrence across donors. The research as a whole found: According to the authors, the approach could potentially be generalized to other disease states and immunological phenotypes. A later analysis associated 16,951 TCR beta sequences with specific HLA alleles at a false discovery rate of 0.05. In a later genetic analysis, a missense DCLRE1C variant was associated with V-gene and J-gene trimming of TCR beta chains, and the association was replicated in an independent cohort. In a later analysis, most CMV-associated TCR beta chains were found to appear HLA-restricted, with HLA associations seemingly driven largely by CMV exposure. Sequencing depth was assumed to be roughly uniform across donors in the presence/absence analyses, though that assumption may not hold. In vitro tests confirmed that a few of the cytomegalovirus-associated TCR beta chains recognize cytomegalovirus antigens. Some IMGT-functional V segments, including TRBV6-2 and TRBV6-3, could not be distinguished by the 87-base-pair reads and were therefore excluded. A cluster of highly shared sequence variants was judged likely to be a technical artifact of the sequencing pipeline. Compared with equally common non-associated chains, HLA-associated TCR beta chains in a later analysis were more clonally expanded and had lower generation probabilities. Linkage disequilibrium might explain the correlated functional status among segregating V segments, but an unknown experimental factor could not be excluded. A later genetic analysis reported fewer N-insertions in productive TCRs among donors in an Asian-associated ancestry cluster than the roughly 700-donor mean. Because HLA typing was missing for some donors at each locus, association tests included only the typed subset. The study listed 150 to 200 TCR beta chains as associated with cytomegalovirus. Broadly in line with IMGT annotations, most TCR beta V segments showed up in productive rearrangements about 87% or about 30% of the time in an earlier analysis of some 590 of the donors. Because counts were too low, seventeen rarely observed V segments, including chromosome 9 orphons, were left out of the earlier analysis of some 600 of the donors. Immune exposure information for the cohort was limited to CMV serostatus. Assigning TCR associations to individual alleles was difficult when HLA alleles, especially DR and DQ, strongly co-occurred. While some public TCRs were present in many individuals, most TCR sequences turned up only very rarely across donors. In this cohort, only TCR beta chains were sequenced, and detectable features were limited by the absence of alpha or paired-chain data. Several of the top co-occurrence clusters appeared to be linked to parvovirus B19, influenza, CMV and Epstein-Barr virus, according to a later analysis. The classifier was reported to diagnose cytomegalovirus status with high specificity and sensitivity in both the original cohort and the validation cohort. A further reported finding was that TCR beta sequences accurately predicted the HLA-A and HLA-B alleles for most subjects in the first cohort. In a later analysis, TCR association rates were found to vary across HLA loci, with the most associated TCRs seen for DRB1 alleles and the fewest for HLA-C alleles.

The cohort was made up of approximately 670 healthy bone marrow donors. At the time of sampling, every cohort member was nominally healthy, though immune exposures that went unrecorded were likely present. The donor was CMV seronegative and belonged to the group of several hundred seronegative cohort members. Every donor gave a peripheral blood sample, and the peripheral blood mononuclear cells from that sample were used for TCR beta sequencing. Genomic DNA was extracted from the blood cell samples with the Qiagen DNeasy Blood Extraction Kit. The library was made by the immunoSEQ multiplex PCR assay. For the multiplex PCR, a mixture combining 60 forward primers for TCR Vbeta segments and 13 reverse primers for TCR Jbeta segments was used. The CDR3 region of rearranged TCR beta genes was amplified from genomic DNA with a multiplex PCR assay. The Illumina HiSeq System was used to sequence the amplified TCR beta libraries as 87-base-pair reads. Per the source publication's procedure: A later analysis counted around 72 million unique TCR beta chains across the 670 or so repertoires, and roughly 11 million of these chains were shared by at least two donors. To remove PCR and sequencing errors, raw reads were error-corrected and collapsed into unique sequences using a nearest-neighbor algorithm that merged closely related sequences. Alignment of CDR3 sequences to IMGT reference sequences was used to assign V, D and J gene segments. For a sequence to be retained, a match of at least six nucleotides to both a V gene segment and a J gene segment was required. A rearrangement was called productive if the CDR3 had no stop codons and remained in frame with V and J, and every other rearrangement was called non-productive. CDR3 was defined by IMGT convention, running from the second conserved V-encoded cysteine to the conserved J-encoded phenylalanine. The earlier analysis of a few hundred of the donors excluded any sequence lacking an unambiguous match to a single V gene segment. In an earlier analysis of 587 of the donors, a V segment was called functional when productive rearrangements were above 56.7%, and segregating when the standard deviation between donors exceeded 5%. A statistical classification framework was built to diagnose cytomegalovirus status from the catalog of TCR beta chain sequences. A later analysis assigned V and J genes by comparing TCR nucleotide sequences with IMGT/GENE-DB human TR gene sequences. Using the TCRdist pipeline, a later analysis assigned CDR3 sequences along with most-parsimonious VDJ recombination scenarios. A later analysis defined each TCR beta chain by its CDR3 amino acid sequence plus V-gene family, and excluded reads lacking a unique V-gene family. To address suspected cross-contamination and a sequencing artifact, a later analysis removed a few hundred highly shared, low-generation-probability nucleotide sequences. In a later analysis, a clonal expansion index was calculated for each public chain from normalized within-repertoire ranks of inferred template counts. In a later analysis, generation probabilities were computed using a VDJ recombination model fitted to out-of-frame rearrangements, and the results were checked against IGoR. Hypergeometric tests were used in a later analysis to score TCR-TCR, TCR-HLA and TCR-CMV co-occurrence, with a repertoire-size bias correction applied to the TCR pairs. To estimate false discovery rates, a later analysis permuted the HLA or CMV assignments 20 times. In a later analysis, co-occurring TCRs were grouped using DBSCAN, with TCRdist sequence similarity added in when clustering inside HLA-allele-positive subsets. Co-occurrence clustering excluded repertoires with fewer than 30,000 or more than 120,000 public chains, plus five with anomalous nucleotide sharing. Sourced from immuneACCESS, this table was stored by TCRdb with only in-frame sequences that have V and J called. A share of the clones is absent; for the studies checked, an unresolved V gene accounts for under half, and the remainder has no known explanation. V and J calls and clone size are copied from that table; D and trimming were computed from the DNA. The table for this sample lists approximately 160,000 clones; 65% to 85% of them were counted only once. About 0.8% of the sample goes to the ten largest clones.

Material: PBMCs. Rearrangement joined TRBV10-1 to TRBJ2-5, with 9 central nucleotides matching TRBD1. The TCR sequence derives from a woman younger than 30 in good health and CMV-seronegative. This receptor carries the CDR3 CASSEGTGKQETQYF. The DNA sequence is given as TGCGCCAGCAGTGAGGGGACAGGGAAACAAGAGACCCAGTACTTC.